Below are 5 T cell receptor beta chains sequenced from a single sample in a study of neurological immune-mediated disorders. In TCRdb, the 5' RACE reads were re-called with MiXCR into one record per CDR3 protein. The table has 65,000 to 75,000 distinct CDR3 sequences, roughly 4.4% seen once. The material sequenced was PBMCs. The receptor source for this set is a woman in her sixties or seventies with multiple sclerosis.

The chain recombines TRBV7-6 with TRBJ1-5, with 7 nucleotides matching TRBD1. V dropped 5 bases and J dropped 1; count of bases not matched to a gene: 8. Germline V gives CDR1 SGHVS, CDR2 FNYEAQ. This CDR3 is built from 16 residues. Written as DNA, the CDR3 is TGTGCCAGCAGCCCTCGACAGGGTATCAGCAATCAGCCCCAGCATTTT. This translates into CASSPRQGISNQPQHF.

The chain joins TRBV5-4 to TRBJ2-1; 8 bases line up with TRBD2. The germline V gene has CDR1 SGHNT and CDR2 YYREEE (reference sequence). This CDR3 region has 17 residues. Unmatched junction bases numbered 10, after V lost 4 bases and J lost 1 base. In DNA form, the CDR3 reads TGTGCCAGCAGCCCGCCCAACGGGAGGGTATCCTACAATGAGCAGTTCTTC. Amino acids: CASSPPNGRVSYNEQFF.

This clonotype was seen at least ten times. The rearrangement uses TRBV7-2 and TRBJ2-5; D gene ambiguous. Trimming removed 5 bases at V and 5 bases at J, with 12 bases between. Germline V lookup: CDR1 SGHTA, CDR2 FQGNSA. The CDR3 has 13 residues. This chain's CDR3 is CASSPQSRETQYF. In DNA, the CDR3 is TGTGCCAGCAGCCCCCAGTCGAGGGAGACCCAGTACTTC.

The table lists this clonotype with many counts. J is TRBJ2-1 and V is TRBV4-1; D remains ambiguous. Trimming removed 1 base at V and 4 bases at J, with 8 bases between. This CDR3 spans 14 amino acids. Germline loops: CDR1 MGHRA, CDR2 YSYEKL. For the CDR3, the DNA is TGCGCCAGCAGCCAAGTGCTTCTATACAATGAGCAGTTCTTC. It is translated as CASSQVLLYNEQFF.

This clonotype was recorded many times. The chain employs TRBV7-2 and TRBJ2-2; D gene ambiguous. The ends were cut back, 5 bases at V and 6 bases at J, with 13 bases in the middle. CDR3 length equals 14 residues. Germline values: CDR1 SGHTA, CDR2 FQGNSA. The CDR3 protein is CASSLSVGAGELFF. The CDR3 bases are TGTGCCAGCAGCCTATCGGTTGGGGCCGGGGAGCTGTTTTTT.